The present T cell receptor (beta chain) was sequenced within a study of T-cell reconstitution after alpha-beta-depleted transplantation in children. V lost 4 bases, J lost 5 bases, and 10 bases stayed unmatched. The CDR3 covers 15 residues. Germline V lookup: CDR1 SEHNR, CDR2 FQNEAQ (reference sequence). Molecular barcoding with unique molecular identifiers was used for the TCRbeta library. One entry per CDR3 protein results from TCRdb running MiXCR on the PCR reads. The table includes just over 350,000 distinct CDR3 sequences, roughly 15% detected once. This clonotype was seen ten or more times. The specimen comprised PBMCs, sampled from the stem cell graft. The chain has TRBV7-9 and TRBJ2-7, with 8 bases matching TRBD2. This receptor was taken from a human donor who donated a stem cell graft to a child with Fanconi anemia. The CDR3 reads CASSSMAGGQHEQYF. The CDR3 nucleotides read TGTGCCAGCAGCTCGATGGCGGGGGGCCAGCACGAGCAGTACTTC.